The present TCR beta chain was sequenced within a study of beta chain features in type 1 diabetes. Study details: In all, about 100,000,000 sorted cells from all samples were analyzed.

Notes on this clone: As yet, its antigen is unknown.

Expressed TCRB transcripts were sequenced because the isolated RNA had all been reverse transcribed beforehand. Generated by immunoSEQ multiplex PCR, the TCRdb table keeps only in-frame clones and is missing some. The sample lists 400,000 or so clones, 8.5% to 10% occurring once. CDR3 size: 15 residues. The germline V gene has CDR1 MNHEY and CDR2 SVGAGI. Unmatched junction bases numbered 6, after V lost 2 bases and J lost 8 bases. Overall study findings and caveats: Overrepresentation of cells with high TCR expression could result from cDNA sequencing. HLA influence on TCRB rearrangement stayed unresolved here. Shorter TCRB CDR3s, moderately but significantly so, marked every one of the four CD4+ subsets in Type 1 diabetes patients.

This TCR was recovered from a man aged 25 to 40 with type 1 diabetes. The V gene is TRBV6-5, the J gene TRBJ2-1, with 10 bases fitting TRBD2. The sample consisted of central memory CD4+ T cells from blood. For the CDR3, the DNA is TGTGCCAGCAGTTACCGTCTAGCGGGAGAGGATGAGCAGTTCTTC. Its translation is CASSYRLAGEDEQFF.